This T cell receptor (beta chain) appears in the sequencing data of a study of regulatory dendritic cells for organ transplantation. Produced via immunoSEQ multiplex PCR; TCRdb's table is partial and in-frame only. This sample yields fewer than 20,000 clones, of which roughly four fifths are seen a single time; approximately 3.4% belongs to the top ten. Notes on this clone: As yet, its antigen is unknown.

CFSE-labeled sorted T cells met regulatory or mature dendritic cells for 5 days. The CDR3 sequence is 13 residues long. Per germline, CDR1 MNHEY and CDR2 SMNVEV (reference sequence). V was pared by 3 bases and J by 3 bases, with 8 bases between. V is TRBV27 and J is TRBJ1-1, with D hard to call. This receptor was identified in a human donor in good health. Specimen: memory CD4+ T cells from blood cultured with regulatory dendritic cells. The sample's subset: CD45RO+ memory T cells. The CDR3 nucleotides read TGTGCCAGCAGTTTCAAAGAGGACACTGAAGCTTTCTTT. Protein: CASSFKEDTEAFF.